This T cell receptor (beta chain) was profiled in a study of monozygotic twins with inflammatory bowel disease. TCRdb re-called the 5' RACE reads and shows each CDR3 protein once, DNA omitted. The listing contains more than 350,000 distinct CDR3 sequences. The sequenced sample consisted of blood. The TCR originated in a human donor with ulcerative colitis or Crohn's disease, or a healthy co-twin of an affected twin (not recorded which).

The CDR3 spells CASSPANRGSTTEAFF. V and J are TRBV18 and TRBJ1-1; the D gene TCRdb calls, TRBD1, cannot be checked with no DNA. The CDR3 is 16 residues long. Germline assignment: CDR1 KGHSH and CDR2 LQKENI.